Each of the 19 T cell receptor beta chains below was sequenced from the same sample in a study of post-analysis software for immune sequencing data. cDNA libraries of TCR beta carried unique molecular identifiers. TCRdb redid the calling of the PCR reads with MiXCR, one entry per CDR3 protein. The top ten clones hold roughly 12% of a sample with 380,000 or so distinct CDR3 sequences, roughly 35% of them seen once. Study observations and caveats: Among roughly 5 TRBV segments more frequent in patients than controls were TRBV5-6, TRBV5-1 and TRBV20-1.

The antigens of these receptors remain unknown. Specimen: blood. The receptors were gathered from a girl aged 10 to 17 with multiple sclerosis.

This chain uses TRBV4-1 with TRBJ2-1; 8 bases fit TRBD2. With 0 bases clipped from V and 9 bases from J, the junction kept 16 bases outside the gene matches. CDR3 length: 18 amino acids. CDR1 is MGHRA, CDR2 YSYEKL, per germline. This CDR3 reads CASSQDLIGTRVRAEQFF. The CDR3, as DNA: TGCGCCAGCAGCCAAGATCTCATTGGGACTAGGGTTCGCGCTGAGCAGTTCTTC.

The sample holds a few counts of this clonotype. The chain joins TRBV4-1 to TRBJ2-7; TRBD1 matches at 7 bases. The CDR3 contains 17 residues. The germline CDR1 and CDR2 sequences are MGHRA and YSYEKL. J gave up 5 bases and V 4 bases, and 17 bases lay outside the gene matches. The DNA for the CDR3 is TGCGCCAGCAGCCCCCTGGGACAGCATAACGTATTAGACGAGCAGTACTTC. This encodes CASSPLGQHNVLDEQYF.

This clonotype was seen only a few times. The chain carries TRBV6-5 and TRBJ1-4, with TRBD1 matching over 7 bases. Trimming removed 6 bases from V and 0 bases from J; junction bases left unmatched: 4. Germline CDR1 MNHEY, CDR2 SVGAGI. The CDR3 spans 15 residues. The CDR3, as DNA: TGTGCCAGCAGAAGAGGGGGCGCAACTAATGAAAAACTGTTTTTT. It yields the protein CASRRGGATNEKLFF.

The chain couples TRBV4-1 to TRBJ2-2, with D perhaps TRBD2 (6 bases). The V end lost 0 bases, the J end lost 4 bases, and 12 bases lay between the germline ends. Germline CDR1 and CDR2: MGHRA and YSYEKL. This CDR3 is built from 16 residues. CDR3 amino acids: CASSQERGVGTGELFF. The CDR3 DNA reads TGCGCCAGCAGCCAAGAACGCGGGGTGGGCACCGGGGAGCTGTTTTTT.

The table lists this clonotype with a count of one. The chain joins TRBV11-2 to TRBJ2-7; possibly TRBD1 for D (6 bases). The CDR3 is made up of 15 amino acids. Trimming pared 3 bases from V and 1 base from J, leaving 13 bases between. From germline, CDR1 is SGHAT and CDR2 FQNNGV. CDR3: CASSFATGSSYEQYF. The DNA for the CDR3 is TGTGCCAGCAGCTTTGCAACAGGGAGTTCCTACGAGCAGTACTTC.

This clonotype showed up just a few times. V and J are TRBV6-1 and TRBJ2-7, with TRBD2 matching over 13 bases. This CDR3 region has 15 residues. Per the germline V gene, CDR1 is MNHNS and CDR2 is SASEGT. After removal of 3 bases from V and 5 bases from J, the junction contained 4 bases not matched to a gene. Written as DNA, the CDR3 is TGTGCCAGCAGTGACCCCGGGACTAGCGGGGACGAGCAGTACTTC. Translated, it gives CASSDPGTSGDEQYF.

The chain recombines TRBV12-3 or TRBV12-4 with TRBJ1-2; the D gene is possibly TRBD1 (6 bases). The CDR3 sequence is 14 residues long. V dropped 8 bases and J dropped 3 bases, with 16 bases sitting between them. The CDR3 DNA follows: TGTGCCAGCCGGACAGACCATAGAGACTATGGCTACACCTTC. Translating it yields CASRTDHRDYGYTF.

CDR3 sequence: CASSQGGTGYNSPLHF. CDR3 nucleotide sequence: TGCGCCAGCAGCCAAGGGGGGACGGGTTATAATTCACCCCTCCACTTT. The chain couples TRBV4-1 to TRBJ1-6, with D maybe TRBD1 (5 bases). Germline CDR1 is MGHRA and CDR2 is YSYEKL. V dropped 1 base and J dropped 4 bases, with 11 bases sitting between them. The CDR3 is 16 residues long.

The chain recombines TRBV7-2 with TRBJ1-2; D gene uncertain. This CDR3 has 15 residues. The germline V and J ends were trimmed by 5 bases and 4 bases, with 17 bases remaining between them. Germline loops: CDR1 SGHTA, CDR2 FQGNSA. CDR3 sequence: CASSAPATVPYGYTF. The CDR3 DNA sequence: TGTGCCAGCAGCGCCCCGGCGACGGTCCCCTATGGCTACACCTTC.

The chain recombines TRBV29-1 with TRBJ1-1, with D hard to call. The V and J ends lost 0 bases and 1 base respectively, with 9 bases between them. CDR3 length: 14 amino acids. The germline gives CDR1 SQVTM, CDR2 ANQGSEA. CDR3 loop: CSVEDRAGNTEAFF. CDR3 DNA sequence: TGCAGCGTTGAAGATCGGGCAGGGAACACTGAAGCTTTCTTT.

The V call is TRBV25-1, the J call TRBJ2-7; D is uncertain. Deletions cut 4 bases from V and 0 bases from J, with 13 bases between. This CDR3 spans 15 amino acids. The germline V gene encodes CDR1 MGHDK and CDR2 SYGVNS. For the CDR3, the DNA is TGTGCCAGCAGTGTAGGAAGCACAAGCTCCTACGAGCAGTACTTC. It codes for CASSVGSTSSYEQYF.

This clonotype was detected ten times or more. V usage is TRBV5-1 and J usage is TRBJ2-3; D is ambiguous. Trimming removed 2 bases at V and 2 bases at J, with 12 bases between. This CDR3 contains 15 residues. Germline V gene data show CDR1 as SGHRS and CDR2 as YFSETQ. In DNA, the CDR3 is TGCGCCAGCAGCTTTTTCTCGCTTTTCACAGATACGCAGTATTTT. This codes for CASSFFSLFTDTQYF.

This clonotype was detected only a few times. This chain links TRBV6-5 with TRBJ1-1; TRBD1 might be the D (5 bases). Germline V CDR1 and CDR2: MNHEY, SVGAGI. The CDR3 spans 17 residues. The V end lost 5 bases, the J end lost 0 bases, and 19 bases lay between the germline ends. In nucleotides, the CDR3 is TGTGCCAGCAGTATACGACAGCCCCGCACCTTGAACACTGAAGCTTTCTTT. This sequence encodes CASSIRQPRTLNTEAFF.

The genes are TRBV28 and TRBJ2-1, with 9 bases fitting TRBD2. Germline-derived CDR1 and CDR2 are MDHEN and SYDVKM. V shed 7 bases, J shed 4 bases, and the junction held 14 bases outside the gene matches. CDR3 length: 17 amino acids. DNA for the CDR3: TGTGCCAGCACCTCCTTAGTAGCGGGAGTAGTTTACAATGAGCAGTTCTTC. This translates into CASTSLVAGVVYNEQFF.

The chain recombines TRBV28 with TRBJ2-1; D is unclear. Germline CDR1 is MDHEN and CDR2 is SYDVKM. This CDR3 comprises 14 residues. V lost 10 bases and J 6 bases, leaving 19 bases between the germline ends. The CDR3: CATLRAPPCNEQFF. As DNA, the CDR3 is TGTGCCACCCTCCGGGCGCCCCCCTGCAATGAGCAGTTCTTC.

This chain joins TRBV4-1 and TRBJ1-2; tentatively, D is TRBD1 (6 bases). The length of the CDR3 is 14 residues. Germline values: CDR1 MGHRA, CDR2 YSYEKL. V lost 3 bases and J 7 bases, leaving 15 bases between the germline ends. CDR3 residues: CASSHPTGNRGYTF. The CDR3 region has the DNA TGCGCCAGCAGCCACCCAACAGGGAATCGTGGCTACACCTTC.

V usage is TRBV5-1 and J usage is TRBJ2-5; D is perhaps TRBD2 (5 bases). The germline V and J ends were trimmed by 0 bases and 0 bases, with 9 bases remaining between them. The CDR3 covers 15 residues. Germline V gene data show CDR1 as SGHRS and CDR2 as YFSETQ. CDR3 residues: CASSLGVAHQETQYF. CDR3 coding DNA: TGCGCCAGCAGCTTGGGGGTAGCGCACCAAGAGACCCAGTACTTC.

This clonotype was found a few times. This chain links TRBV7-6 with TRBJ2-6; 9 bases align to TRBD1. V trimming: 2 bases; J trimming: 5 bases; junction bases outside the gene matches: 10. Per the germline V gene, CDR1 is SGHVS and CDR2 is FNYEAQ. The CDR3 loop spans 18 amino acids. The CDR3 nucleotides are TGTGCCAGCAGCTTATTTGGGACAGGGCGGATTAGGGCCAACGTCCTGACTTTC. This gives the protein CASSLFGTGRIRANVLTF.

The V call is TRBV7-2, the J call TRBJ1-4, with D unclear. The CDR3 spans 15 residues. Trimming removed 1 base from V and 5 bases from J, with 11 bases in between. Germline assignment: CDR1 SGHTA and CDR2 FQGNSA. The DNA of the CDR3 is TGTGCCAGCAGCTTAGACGGGTCCCTCAATGAAAAACTGTTTTTT. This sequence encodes CASSLDGSLNEKLFF.